Below, 18 T cell receptor beta chains from the same sample are listed, as sequenced in a study of blood T cell repertoires in COVID-19. The method was immunoSEQ multiplex PCR; TCRdb's version includes in-frame clones alone and lacks a portion of them. In the table there are 200,000 or so clones, 80% to 90% of which are singletons. The sequencing input was peripheral blood. The receptors derive from a man aged 50 to 59 with acute or convalescent COVID-19.

This rearrangement joins TRBV5-1 to TRBJ2-7; D unclear. The CDR3 is 15 amino acids. Germline CDR1 reads SGHRS; CDR2 reads YFSETQ. The V end lost 0 bases, the J end lost 0 bases, and 10 bases lay between the germline ends. CDR3 DNA: TGCGCCAGCAGCTTGGGCTCCCCCGGCTCCTACGAGCAGTACTTC. Encoded protein: CASSLGSPGSYEQYF. Combining the CDR3 with reference TRBV5-1 and TRBJ2-7 gives the whole variable domain KAGVTQTPRYLIKTRGQQVTLSCSPISGHRSVSWYQQTPGQGLQFLFEYFSETQRNKGNFPGRFSGRQFSNSRSEMNVSTLELGDSALYLCASSLGSPGSYEQYFGPGTRLTVT.

This chain connects TRBV18 to TRBJ1-4; maybe TRBD1 (6 bases). The CDR3 extends over 13 amino acids. V gave up 5 bases and J gave up 14 bases, with 18 bases separating them. Germline values: CDR1 KGHSH, CDR2 LQKENI. This CDR3 reads CASSTQDSMGLFF. The CDR3 DNA is TGTGCCAGCTCAACCCAGGACAGCATGGGGCTGTTTTTT.

The CDR3 DNA reads as TGTGCCAGCAGACAGACATCTACCCATGGCTACACCTTC. It translates to CASRQTSTHGYTF. V and J are TRBV6-5 and TRBJ1-2; D remains unclear. Germline CDR1 is MNHEY and CDR2 is SVGAGI. Trimming shortened V by 6 bases and J by 6 bases, and 14 bases separated the two germline ends. This CDR3 is built from 13 residues.

J is TRBJ1-2 and V is TRBV6-5; D gene ambiguous. Germline CDR1 and CDR2: MNHEY and SVGAGI. Between the trimmed V and J ends, which lost 5 bases and 2 bases, there was a span of 12 bases. This CDR3 spans 14 amino acids. This chain's CDR3 is CASSLTVLNYGYTF. DNA for the CDR3: TGTGCCAGCAGTCTTACAGTTCTAAACTATGGCTACACCTTC.

V gene TRBV5-1 combines with J gene TRBJ2-7; 9 bases are shared with TRBD1. Per germline, CDR1 SGHRS and CDR2 YFSETQ. This CDR3 is 16 amino acids long. The junction had 9 bases not matched to a gene; V was cut back by 0 bases and J by 5 bases. This chain's CDR3 is CASSLASGTGHNEQYF. The CDR3 DNA sequence: TGCGCCAGCAGCTTGGCCTCCGGGACAGGGCATAACGAGCAGTACTTC. The full variable domain, rest sourced from reference TRBV5-1 and TRBJ2-7, is KAGVTQTPRYLIKTRGQQVTLSCSPISGHRSVSWYQQTPGQGLQFLFEYFSETQRNKGNFPGRFSGRQFSNSRSEMNVSTLELGDSALYLCASSLASGTGHNEQYFGPGTRLTVT.

V and J are TRBV3-1 (or the pseudogene TRBV3-2) and TRBJ1-2; TRBD1 matches 10 bases. This CDR3 is 13 amino acids long. With 3 bases clipped from V and 8 bases from J, the junction kept 3 bases outside the gene matches. Germline assignment: CDR1 LGHDT and CDR2 YNNKEL (reference sequence). The CDR3 loop reads CASSQRTGGGYTF. CDR3 sequence (DNA): TGTGCCAGCAGCCAGCGGACAGGGGGGGGCTACACCTTC.

This sequence joins TRBV7-2 and TRBJ1-2; TRBD1 matches 9 bases. V was pared by 0 bases and J by 0 bases, with 5 bases of the junction left unmatched. The CDR3 loop spans 17 amino acids. Germline V gives CDR1 SGHTA, CDR2 FQGNSA. In DNA form, the CDR3 reads TGTGCCAGCAGCTTAGCTGGGACAGGGTCCCCTAACTATGGCTACACCTTC. It translates to CASSLAGTGSPNYGYTF.

The gene calls are TRBV14 and TRBJ2-2; 8 positions agree with TRBD2. CDR1 is SGHDN and CDR2 is FVKESK in the germline V gene. The CDR3 extends over 16 amino acids. Trimming at V came to 2 bases and at J to 3 bases, leaving 5 bases not matched to a gene. The CDR3 loop is CASSQPGGLDTGELFF. CDR3 sequence (DNA): TGTGCCAGCAGCCAACCGGGGGGGCTGGACACCGGGGAGCTGTTTTTT.

J is TRBJ1-5 and V is TRBV28; weak D call: TRBD1 (5 bases). The CDR3 runs to 16 residues. Germline CDR1 is MDHEN and CDR2 is SYDVKM. V was trimmed by 5 bases and J by 2 bases, leaving 16 bases between them. Written as DNA, the CDR3 is TGTGCCAGCAGTCCCCAGCGGGGGGAGGGCAATCAGCCCCAGCATTTT. The encoded protein is CASSPQRGEGNQPQHF.

The chain recombines TRBV6-5 with TRBJ2-7; 14 bases match TRBD2. This CDR3 is 15 amino acids long. The V and J ends lost 6 bases and 4 bases, in that order; junction bases with no gene match: 5. CDR1 is MNHEY, CDR2 SVGAGI, per germline. Here the CDR3 DNA reads TGTGCCAGCAGGGCCCGACTAGCGGGGGGGTACGAGCAGTACTTC. The encoded protein is CASRARLAGGYEQYF.

The chain recombines TRBV5-1 with TRBJ1-1; D is perhaps TRBD1 (6 bases). The CDR3 is 15 residues long. Germline CDR1 reads SGHRS; CDR2 reads YFSETQ. V was trimmed by 6 bases and J by 1 base, leaving 16 bases between them. CDR3 amino acids: CASTETGLGNTEAFF. The CDR3 DNA reads as TGCGCCAGCACTGAAACAGGGCTGGGGAACACTGAAGCTTTCTTT.

The V call is TRBV2, the J call TRBJ1-5; D is possibly TRBD1 (5 bases). The CDR3 covers 14 residues. Germline CDR1 reads SNHLY; CDR2 reads FYNNEI. Deletions cut 6 bases from V and 2 bases from J, with 11 bases between. The CDR3 DNA sequence: TGTGCCAGCAGGGGGACTTCCCGCAATCAGCCCCAGCATTTT. This gives the protein CASRGTSRNQPQHF.

The chain is built from TRBV2 and TRBJ2-7; 7 nucleotides agree with TRBD1. The CDR3 length is 14 residues. Germline V gene sequence: CDR1 SNHLY, CDR2 FYNNEI. The V and J ends lost 8 bases and 0 bases, in that order; junction bases with no gene match: 7. CDR3 sequence: CASGLQGNSYEQYF. The DNA of the CDR3 is TGTGCCAGCGGATTACAGGGGAACTCCTACGAGCAGTACTTC.

V usage is TRBV5-1 and J usage is TRBJ2-2; TRBD1 matches at 8 bases. Trimming took 5 bases from V and 0 from J; bases not matched to a gene: 3. CDR3 length equals 15 residues. Germline CDR1 reads SGHRS; CDR2 reads YFSETQ. The CDR3 DNA reads TGCGCCAGCAGACAGGGGGTGACGAACACCGGGGAGCTGTTTTTT. Amino acid sequence: CASRQGVTNTGELFF. The variable domain in full, with the rest retrieved from reference TRBV5-1 and TRBJ2-2, is KAGVTQTPRYLIKTRGQQVTLSCSPISGHRSVSWYQQTPGQGLQFLFEYFSETQRNKGNFPGRFSGRQFSNSRSEMNVSTLELGDSALYLCASRQGVTNTGELFFGEGSRLTVL.

CDR3: CASSGVRRTEAFF. CDR3 DNA: TGTGCCAGCAGTGGCGTGCGGCGCACTGAAGCTTTCTTT. The rearrangement links TRBV25-1 to TRBJ1-1, with D hard to call. Trimming left V 4 bases short and J 4 bases short, with 10 bases between. The CDR3 totals 13 residues. Germline CDR1 MGHDK, CDR2 SYGVNS.

The chain combines TRBV15 with TRBJ2-5; possible D gene TRBD1, 6 bases. The CDR3 runs 16 residues. Germline CDR1 reads LNHNV; CDR2 reads YYDKDF (reference sequence). The V end was cut by 0 bases, the J end by 0 bases, with 11 bases between. The CDR3 reads CATSREQGPYQETQYF. The CDR3 DNA reads TGTGCCACCAGCAGAGAACAGGGACCCTACCAAGAGACCCAGTACTTC.

The chain couples TRBV18 to TRBJ1-2; TRBD1 agrees at 7 bases. The V and J ends lost 6 bases and 4 bases, in that order; junction bases with no gene match: 5. Germline V gene sequence: CDR1 KGHSH, CDR2 LQKENI. The CDR3 loop spans 13 amino acids. This CDR3 reads CASSDRTTYGYTF. Written as DNA, the CDR3 is TGTGCCAGCTCGGACAGGACTACCTATGGCTACACCTTC.

This chain joins TRBV7-9 and TRBJ2-7, with 8 positions matching TRBD1. V dropped 5 bases and J dropped 1; count of bases not matched to a gene: 7. Germline loops: CDR1 SEHNR, CDR2 FQNEAQ (reference sequence). The CDR3 length is 15 residues. Here the CDR3 reads CASSPGTGLSYEQYF. The CDR3 coding sequence is TGTGCCAGCAGCCCCGGGACAGGACTTTCCTACGAGCAGTACTTC.